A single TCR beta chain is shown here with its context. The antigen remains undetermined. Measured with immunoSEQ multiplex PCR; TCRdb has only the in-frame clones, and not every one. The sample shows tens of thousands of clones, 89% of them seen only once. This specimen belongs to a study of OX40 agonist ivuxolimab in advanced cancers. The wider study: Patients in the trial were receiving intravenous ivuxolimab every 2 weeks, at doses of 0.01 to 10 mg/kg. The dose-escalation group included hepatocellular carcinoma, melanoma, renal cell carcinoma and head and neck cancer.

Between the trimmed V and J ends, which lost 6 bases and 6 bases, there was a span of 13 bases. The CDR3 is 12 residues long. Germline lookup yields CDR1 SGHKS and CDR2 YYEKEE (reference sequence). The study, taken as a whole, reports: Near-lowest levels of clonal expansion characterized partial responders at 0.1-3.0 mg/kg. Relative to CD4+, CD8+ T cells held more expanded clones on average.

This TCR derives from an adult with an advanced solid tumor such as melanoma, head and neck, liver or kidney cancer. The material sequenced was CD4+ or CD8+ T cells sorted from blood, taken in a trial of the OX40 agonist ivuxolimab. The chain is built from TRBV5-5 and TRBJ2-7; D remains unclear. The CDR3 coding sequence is TGTGCCAGCACGCTCGGCGTAGCCGAGCAGTACTTC. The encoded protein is CASTLGVAEQYF.